The clone carrying this T cell receptor beta chain showed up just a few times. No antigen is known for it. This entry belongs to a study of response to subunit inactivated influenza vaccine. Findings of the study overall: The study's authors posited that every seasonal influenza vaccination enlists few new T cells.

TCRdb used MiXCR to reprocess the RT-PCR reads, holding one entry per CDR3 protein. The profile shows about 520,000 distinct CDR3 sequences, around 25% of them singletons. The CDR3 totals 12 residues. Germline CDR1 is SGHTA and CDR2 is FQGNSA. The ends were cut back, 5 bases at V and 10 bases at J, with 12 bases in the middle. The receptor was isolated from a middle-aged man who received an inactivated influenza vaccine. The sequencing here drew on CD4+ T cells sorted from PBMCs, taken 4 to 6 days after vaccination. V gene TRBV7-2 combines with J gene TRBJ2-1; a possible D gene is TRBD2 (6 bases). CDR3 in DNA: TGTGCCAGCAGCCGAACGGGACTCGAGCAGTTCTTC. Its protein is CASSRTGLEQFF.